The 12 T cell receptor beta chains reported below all come from one sample, sequenced in a study of neurological immune-mediated disorders (dated by TCRdb to the late 2010s). Libraries were built with 5' RACE. Sequencing relied on an Illumina HiSeq 2500. TCRdb reanalyzed the raw reads on its own, using fastp at Q25 for trimming and MiXCR for clone calling, and kept in-frame beta chains. A single entry per CDR3 protein holds the most common genes and DNA from its merged rows. For this sample the table gives roughly 100,000 distinct CDR3 sequences, of which roughly 3.5% were detected only once. Jointly, the top ten make up under 6.5% of the sample. Sequencing was done on a sample of PBMCs. These receptors were collected from a woman aged 18-29 years with multiple sclerosis.

This clonotype was seen repeatedly, ten times or more. The rearrangement links TRBV4-3 to TRBJ1-5; D call uncertain. This CDR3 has 18 residues. Germline values: CDR1 LGHNA, CDR2 YSLEER. The V end was cut by 0 bases, the J end by 0 bases, with 15 bases between. CDR3 nucleotide sequence: TGCGCCAGCAGCCAAGAAAGTCATCCAGCAGCTAGCAATCAGCCCCAGCATTTT. Translation gives CASSQESHPAASNQPQHF.

In this sample, this clonotype turned up many times. The V gene is TRBV5-1, the J gene TRBJ2-5; a weak D match, TRBD2 (6 bases). CDR3 length: 13 residues. The ends were cut back, 6 bases at V and 2 bases at J, with 11 bases in the middle. Germline CDR1 SGHRS, CDR2 YFSETQ. In nucleotides, the CDR3 is TGCGCCAGCAACTTACTAGCACAAGAGACCCAGTACTTC. Its protein is CASNLLAQETQYF.

Many counts were recorded for this clonotype. CDR3: CASSLQGTHQETQYF. The CDR3 region has the DNA TGTGCCAGCAGTTTACAGGGGACCCACCAAGAGACCCAGTACTTC. The chain carries TRBV12-3 or TRBV12-4 and TRBJ2-5, with D maybe TRBD1 (6 bases). The CDR3 extends over 15 amino acids. V lost 2 bases and J 0 bases, leaving 10 bases between the germline ends.

This clonotype appeared a few times. This may stem from a read error, because a much larger clone lies one nucleotide away. V gene TRBV5-6 combines with J gene TRBJ1-5; perhaps TRBD1 as D (5 bases). The CDR3 has 14 residues. Germline-derived CDR1 and CDR2 are SGHDT and YYEEEE. The CDR3 protein is CASAAGGARQPQNF. CDR3 coding DNA: TGTGCCAGCGCCGCGGGCGGGGCTCGGCAGCCCCAGAATTTT.

This clonotype was seen ten or more times. The chain employs TRBV20-1 and TRBJ1-1; possible D gene TRBD1, 5 bases. The CDR3 spans 14 residues. The germline CDR1 and CDR2 sequences are DFQATT and SNEGSKA (reference sequence). V was trimmed by 5 bases and J by 6 bases, leaving 19 bases between them. In nucleotides, the CDR3 is TGCAGTGCTGGGGCGACCTTTTGGACACCTGAAGCTTTCTTT. Encoded protein: CSAGATFWTPEAFF.

This clonotype was counted many times. This chain connects TRBV25-1 to TRBJ1-2, with a tentative D call TRBD1 (6 bases). This CDR3 region has 13 residues. Germline assignment: CDR1 MGHDK and CDR2 SYGVNS. Trimming removed 9 bases from V and 8 bases from J, with 19 bases in between. This chain's CDR3 is CASCPRGAWGYTF. The CDR3 region has the DNA TGTGCCAGTTGCCCCCGGGGGGCCTGGGGCTACACCTTC.

This clonotype was seen at least ten times. V gene TRBV11-2 combines with J gene TRBJ2-7; D gene unclear. CDR3 size: 11 residues. V was pared by 3 bases and J by 7 bases, with 7 bases between. Germline CDR1 and CDR2: SGHAT and FQNNGV. The CDR3 DNA reads TGTGCCAGCAGCTTCTTCAAAGAGCAGTACTTC. Its translation: CASSFFKEQYF.

This clonotype was seen many times. This sequence joins TRBV5-6 and TRBJ2-1; D unresolved. Trimming stripped 1 base from V and 7 bases from J, with 6 bases between. This CDR3 comprises 12 residues. The germline V gene has CDR1 SGHDT and CDR2 YYEEEE. The CDR3 spells CASSLSWNEQFF. The CDR3 nucleotides read TGTGCCAGCAGCTTGTCATGGAATGAGCAGTTCTTC. Based on the CDR3 plus reference TRBV5-6 and TRBJ2-1, the full variable domain is DAGVTQSPTHLIKTRGQQVTLRCSPKSGHDTVSWYQQALGQGPQFIFQYYEEEERQRGNFPDRFSGHQFPNYSSELNVNALLLGDSALYLCASSLSWNEQFFGPGTRLTVL.

This clonotype has ten or more counts. The chain has TRBV5-1 and TRBJ2-7; 9 bases are shared with TRBD1. Germline V gene data show CDR1 as SGHRS and CDR2 as YFSETQ. The CDR3 has 14 residues. Trimming took 6 bases from V and 7 from J; bases not matched to a gene: 11. In DNA form, the CDR3 reads TGCGCCAGCACTCTGCGGGACAGGGCGTGGGAGCAGTACTTC. Encoded protein: CASTLRDRAWEQYF.

This clonotype was recorded many times. The chain carries TRBV27 and TRBJ2-3; a possible D gene is TRBD1 (6 bases). CDR1 and CDR2 from the germline V gene are MNHEY and SMNVEV (reference sequence). The V and J ends lost 5 bases and 1 base respectively, with 13 bases between them. This CDR3 has 15 amino acids. CDR3 DNA sequence: TGTGCCAGCAGTCCCAGGACAGCGGGCACAGATACGCAGTATTTT. It specifies CASSPRTAGTDTQYF.

In this sample, this clonotype turned up many times. The chain combines TRBV5-1 with TRBJ1-2, with D possibly matching TRBD1 (6 bases). Trimming removed 4 bases from V and 6 bases from J, with 16 bases in between. The CDR3 loop spans 14 amino acids. Germline-derived CDR1 and CDR2 are SGHRS and YFSETQ. The CDR3 coding sequence is TGCGCCAGCAGCGCATCCCCCCAGGGGAATGGCTACACCTTC. Translation: CASSASPQGNGYTF.

This clonotype was seen many times. The V gene is TRBV27, the J gene TRBJ2-1, with D possibly matching TRBD2 (5 bases). CDR1 and CDR2 (germline): MNHEY, SMNVEV (reference sequence). The CDR3 is made up of 14 amino acids. Deletions cut 4 bases from V and 3 bases from J, with 10 bases between. The CDR3 nucleotides read TGTGCCAGCAGTTCCCAGCGGAACTACAATGAGCAGTTCTTC. Its protein is CASSSQRNYNEQFF.